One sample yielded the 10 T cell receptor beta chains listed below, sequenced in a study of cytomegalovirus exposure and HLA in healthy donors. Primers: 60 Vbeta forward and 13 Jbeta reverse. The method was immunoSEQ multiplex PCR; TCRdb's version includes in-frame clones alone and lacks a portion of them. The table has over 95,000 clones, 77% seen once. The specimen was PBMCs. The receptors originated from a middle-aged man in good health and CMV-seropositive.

The CDR3 DNA is TGTGCCAGCAGTTTGGGGACAGGGGACGAAAAACTGTTTTTT. Protein sequence: CASSLGTGDEKLFF. The V gene is TRBV27, the J gene TRBJ1-4; 10 bases align to TRBD1. The V gene end was trimmed by 3 bases and the J gene end by 8 bases; junction bases not matched to a gene: 3. In germline, CDR1 is MNHEY, CDR2 SMNVEV (reference sequence). The CDR3 covers 14 residues.

CDR3 in DNA: TGTGCCAGCAGTTTCGTCGAACCTGGCTGGGCGAAGGAAAAGATGAACACCATATATTTT. As protein: CASSFVEPGWAKEKMNTIYF. The chain links TRBV28 to TRBJ1-3; D gene unclear. The CDR3 is made up of 20 amino acids. V gave up 3 bases and J gave up 7 bases, with 31 bases separating them. In germline, CDR1 is MDHEN, CDR2 SYDVKM.

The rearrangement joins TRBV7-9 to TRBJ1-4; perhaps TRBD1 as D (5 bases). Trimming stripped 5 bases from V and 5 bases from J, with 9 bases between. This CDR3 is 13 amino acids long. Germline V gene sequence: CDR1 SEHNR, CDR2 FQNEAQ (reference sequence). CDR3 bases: TGTGCCAGCAGCCCTGGGGCCAATGAAAAACTGTTTTTT. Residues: CASSPGANEKLFF.

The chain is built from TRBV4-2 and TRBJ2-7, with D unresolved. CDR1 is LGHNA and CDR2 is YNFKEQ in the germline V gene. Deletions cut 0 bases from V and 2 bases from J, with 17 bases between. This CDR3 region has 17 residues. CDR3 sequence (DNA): TGTGCCAGCAGCCAAGAAGCCTCACGTGCGGCCGCCTACGAGCAGTACTTC. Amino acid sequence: CASSQEASRAAAYEQYF.

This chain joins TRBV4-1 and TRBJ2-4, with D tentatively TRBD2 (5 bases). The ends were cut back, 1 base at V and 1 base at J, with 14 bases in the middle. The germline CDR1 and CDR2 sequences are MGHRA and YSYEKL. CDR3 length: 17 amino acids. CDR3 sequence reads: CASSQGPQRMAKNIQYF. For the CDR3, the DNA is TGCGCCAGCAGCCAAGGCCCCCAGCGGATGGCCAAAAACATTCAGTACTTC.

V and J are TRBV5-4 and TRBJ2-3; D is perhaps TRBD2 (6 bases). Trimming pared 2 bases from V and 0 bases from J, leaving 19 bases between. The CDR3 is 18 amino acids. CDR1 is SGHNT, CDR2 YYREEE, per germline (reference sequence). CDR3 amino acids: CASSFKEGWGVSTDTQYF. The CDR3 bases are TGTGCCAGCAGCTTTAAGGAAGGGTGGGGGGTAAGCACAGATACGCAGTATTTT.

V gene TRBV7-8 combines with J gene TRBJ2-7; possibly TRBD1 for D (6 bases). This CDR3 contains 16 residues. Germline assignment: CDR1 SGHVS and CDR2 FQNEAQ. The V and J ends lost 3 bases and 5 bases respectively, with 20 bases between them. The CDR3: CASSFKTGMSRDEQYF. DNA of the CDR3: TGTGCCAGCAGCTTTAAAACAGGGATGTCTCGGGACGAGCAGTACTTC.

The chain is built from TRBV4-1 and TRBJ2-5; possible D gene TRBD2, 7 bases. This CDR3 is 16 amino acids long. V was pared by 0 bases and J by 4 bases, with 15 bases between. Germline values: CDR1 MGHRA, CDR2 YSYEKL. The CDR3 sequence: CASSQDGGARGETQYF. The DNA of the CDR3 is TGCGCCAGCAGCCAAGATGGGGGGGCGCGCGGAGAGACCCAGTACTTC.

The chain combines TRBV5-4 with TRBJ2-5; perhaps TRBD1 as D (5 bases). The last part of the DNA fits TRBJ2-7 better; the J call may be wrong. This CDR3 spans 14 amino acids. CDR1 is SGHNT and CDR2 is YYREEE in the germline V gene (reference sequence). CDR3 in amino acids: CASSLGRGPYEQYF. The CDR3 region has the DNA TGTGCCAGCAGCTTGGGAAGGGGCCCCTACGAGCAGTACTTC.

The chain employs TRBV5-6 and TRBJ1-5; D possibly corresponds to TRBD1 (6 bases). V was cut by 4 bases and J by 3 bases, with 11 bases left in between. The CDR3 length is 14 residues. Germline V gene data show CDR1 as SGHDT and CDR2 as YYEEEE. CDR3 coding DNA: TGTGCCAGCAGCGTCCAGGGGTTCAATCAGCCCCAGCATTTT. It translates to CASSVQGFNQPQHF.